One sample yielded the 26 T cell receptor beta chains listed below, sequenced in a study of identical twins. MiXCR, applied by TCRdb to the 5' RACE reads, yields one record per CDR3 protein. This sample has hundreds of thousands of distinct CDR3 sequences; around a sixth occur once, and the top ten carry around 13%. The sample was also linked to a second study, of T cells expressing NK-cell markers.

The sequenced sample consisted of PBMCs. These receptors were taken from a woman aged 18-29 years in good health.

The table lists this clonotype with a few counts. The CDR3 sequence is CASSVVSGDYNEQFF. CDR3 bases: TGTGCCAGCAGCGTAGTTAGCGGGGATTACAATGAGCAGTTCTTC. This sequence joins TRBV9 and TRBJ2-1; 8 nucleotides align to TRBD2. CDR1 and CDR2 (germline): SGDLS, YYNGEE. Trimming removed 0 bases from V and 4 bases from J; junction bases left unmatched: 3. This CDR3 spans 15 amino acids.

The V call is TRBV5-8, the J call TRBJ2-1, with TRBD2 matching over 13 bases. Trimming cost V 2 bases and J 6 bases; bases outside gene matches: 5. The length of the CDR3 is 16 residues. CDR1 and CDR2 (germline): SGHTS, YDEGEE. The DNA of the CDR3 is TGTGCCAGCAGCTTCTTGACTAGCGGGAGGCTCAATGAGCAGTTCTTC. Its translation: CASSFLTSGRLNEQFF.

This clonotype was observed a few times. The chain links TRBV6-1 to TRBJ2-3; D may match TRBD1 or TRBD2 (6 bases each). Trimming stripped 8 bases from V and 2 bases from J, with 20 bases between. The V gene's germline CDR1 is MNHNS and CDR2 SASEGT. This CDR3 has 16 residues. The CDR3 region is CASSAWGAPNTDTQYF. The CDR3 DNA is TGTGCCAGCTCAGCCTGGGGGGCCCCTAACACAGATACGCAGTATTTT.

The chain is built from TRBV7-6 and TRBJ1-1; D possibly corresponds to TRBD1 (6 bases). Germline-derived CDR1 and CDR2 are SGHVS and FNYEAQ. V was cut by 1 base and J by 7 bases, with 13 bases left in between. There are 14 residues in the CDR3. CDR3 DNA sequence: TGTGCCAGCAGCTTAGGGGGGGCACGGGGTGAAGCTTTCTTT. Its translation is CASSLGGARGEAFF.

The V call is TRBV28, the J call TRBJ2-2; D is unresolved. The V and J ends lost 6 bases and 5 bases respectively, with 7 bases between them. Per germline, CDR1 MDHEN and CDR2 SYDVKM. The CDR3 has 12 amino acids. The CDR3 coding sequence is TGTGCCAGCAGATCCCTTACCGGGGAGCTGTTTTTT. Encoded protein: CASRSLTGELFF.

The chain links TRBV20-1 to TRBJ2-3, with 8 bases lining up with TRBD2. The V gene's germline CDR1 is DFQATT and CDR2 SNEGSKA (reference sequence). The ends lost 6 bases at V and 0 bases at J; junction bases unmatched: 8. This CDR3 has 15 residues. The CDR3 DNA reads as TGCAGTGCAACTAGCGGCTTAACCAGCACAGATACGCAGTATTTT. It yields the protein CSATSGLTSTDTQYF.

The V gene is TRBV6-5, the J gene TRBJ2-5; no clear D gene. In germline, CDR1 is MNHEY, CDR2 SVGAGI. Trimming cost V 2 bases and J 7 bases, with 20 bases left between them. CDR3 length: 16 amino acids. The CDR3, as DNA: TGTGCCAGCAGTTACAAAGGTGGCGGCGCATTCGGGACCCAGTACTTC. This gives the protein CASSYKGGGAFGTQYF.

DNA of the CDR3: TGTGCCAGCGGGGGACAGGGGTTCAATACGCAGTATTTT. Its protein product is CASGGQGFNTQYF. V and J are TRBV27 and TRBJ2-3; 10 positions match TRBD1. Germline-derived CDR1 and CDR2 are MNHEY and SMNVEV (reference sequence). The CDR3 has 13 residues. J gave up 7 bases and V 8 bases, and 6 bases lay outside the gene matches.

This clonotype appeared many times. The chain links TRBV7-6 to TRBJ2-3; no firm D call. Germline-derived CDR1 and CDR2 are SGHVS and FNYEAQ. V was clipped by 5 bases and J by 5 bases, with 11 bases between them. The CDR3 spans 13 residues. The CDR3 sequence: CASSPRLGDTQYF. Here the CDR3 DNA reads TGTGCCAGCAGCCCCCGCCTAGGAGATACGCAGTATTTT.

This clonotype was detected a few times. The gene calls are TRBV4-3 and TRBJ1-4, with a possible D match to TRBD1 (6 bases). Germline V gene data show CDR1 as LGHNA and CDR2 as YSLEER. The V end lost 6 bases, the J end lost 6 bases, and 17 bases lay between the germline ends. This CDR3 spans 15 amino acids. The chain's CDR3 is CASRPGPGADEKLFF. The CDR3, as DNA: TGCGCCAGCAGACCCGGGCCAGGGGCGGATGAAAAACTGTTTTTT.

The CDR3, as DNA: TGCAGCGTTGACGGGCTCGCTGGCTACACCTTC. Translating gives CSVDGLAGYTF. The chain uses TRBV29-1 and TRBJ1-2; D is uncertain. Trimming left V 3 bases short and J 7 bases short, with 9 bases between. This CDR3 is 11 amino acids long. Germline V gene sequence: CDR1 SQVTM, CDR2 ANQGSEA.

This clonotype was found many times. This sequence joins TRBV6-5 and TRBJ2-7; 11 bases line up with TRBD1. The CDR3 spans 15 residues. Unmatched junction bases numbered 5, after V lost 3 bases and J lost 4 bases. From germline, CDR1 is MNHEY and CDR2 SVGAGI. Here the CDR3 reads CASSYFGTGGYEQYF. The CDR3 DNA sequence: TGTGCCAGCAGTTATTTCGGGACAGGGGGGTACGAGCAGTACTTC.

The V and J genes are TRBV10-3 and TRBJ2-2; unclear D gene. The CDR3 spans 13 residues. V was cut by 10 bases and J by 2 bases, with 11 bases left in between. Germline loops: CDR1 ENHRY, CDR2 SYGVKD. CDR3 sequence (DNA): TGTGCCACAGAACAGTTTAACACCGGGGAGCTGTTTTTT. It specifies CATEQFNTGELFF.

CDR3 DNA: TGTGCCAGCAGCTGGCCGGGACAGGGGGCCCGAAACTATGGCTACACCTTC. Amino acids: CASSWPGQGARNYGYTF. The gene calls are TRBV7-9 and TRBJ1-2; TRBD1 matches at 12 bases. Germline V lookup: CDR1 SEHNR, CDR2 FQNEAQ (reference sequence). Losses at the gene ends were 4 bases for V and 2 bases for J; bases not matched to a gene: 8. The CDR3 covers 17 residues.

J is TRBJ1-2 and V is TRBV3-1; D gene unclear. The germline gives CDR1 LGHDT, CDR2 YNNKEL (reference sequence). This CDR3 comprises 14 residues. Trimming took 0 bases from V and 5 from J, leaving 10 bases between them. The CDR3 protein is CASSQDHAWYGYTF. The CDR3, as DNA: TGTGCCAGCAGCCAAGATCATGCGTGGTATGGCTACACCTTC.

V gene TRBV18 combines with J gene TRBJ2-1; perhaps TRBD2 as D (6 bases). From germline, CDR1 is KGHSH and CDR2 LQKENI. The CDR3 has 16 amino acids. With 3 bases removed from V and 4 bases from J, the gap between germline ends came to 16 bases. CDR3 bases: TGTGCCAGCTCACCGGGGGGACTCTTGGGGTACAATGAGCAGTTCTTC. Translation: CASSPGGLLGYNEQFF.

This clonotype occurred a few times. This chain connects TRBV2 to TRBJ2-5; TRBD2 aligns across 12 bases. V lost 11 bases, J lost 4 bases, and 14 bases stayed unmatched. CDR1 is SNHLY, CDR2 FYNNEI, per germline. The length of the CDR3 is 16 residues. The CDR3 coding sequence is TGTGCCGACCGGGCTAGCGGGGGGGGAGGAGGAGAGACCCAGTACTTC. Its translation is CADRASGGGGGETQYF.

CDR3 nucleotide sequence: TGTGCCAGCAGCTTATCGGCGGGAGAAGGGTACAATGAGCAGTTCTTC. Amino acid sequence: CASSLSAGEGYNEQFF. The chain combines TRBV7-2 with TRBJ2-1, with 7 bases fitting TRBD2. The V gene end was trimmed by 2 bases and the J gene end by 4 bases; junction bases not matched to a gene: 8. Germline assignment: CDR1 SGHTA and CDR2 FQGNSA. This CDR3 comprises 16 residues.

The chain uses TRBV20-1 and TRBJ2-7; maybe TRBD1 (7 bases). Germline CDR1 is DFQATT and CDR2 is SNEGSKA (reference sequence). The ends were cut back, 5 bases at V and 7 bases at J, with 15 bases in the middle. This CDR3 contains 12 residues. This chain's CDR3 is CSAVLQGREQYF. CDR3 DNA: TGCAGTGCTGTCTTACAGGGGAGGGAGCAGTACTTC.

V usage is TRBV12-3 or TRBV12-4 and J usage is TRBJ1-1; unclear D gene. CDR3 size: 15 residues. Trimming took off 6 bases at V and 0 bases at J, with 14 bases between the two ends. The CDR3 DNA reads TGTGCCAGCAGCCCGGACTCATATATGAACACTGAAGCTTTCTTT. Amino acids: CASSPDSYMNTEAFF.

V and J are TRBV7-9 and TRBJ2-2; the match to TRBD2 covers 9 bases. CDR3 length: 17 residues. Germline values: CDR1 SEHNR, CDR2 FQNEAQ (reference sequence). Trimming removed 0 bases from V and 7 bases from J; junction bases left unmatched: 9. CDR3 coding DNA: TGTGCCAGCAGCTTAGCTGATACTAGCGGGTCCGGCGGGGAGCTGTTTTTT. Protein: CASSLADTSGSGGELFF.

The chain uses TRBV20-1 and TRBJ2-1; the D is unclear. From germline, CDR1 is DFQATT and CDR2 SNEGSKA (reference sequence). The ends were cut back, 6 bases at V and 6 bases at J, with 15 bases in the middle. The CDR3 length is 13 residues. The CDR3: CSATNEVRNEQFF. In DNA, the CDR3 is TGCAGTGCCACTAACGAGGTTCGCAATGAGCAGTTCTTC.

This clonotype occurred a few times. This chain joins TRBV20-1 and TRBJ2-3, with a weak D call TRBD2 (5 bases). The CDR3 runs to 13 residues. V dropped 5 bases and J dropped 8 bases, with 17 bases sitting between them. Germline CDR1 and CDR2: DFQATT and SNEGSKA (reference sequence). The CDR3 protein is CSAHPGSLVTQYF. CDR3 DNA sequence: TGCAGTGCTCATCCGGGGTCCCTAGTTACGCAGTATTTT.

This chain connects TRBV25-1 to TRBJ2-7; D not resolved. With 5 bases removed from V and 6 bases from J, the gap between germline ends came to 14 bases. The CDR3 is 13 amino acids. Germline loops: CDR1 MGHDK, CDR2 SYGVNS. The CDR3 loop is CASSRTTLSEQYF. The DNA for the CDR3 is TGTGCCAGCAGTAGAACTACCCTCAGCGAGCAGTACTTC.

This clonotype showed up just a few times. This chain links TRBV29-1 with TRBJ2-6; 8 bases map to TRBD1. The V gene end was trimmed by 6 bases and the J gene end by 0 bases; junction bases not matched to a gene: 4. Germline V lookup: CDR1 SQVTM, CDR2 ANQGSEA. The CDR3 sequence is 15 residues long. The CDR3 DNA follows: TGCAGCGTGGGGACAGGAAGCTCTGGGGCCAACGTCCTGACTTTC. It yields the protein CSVGTGSSGANVLTF.

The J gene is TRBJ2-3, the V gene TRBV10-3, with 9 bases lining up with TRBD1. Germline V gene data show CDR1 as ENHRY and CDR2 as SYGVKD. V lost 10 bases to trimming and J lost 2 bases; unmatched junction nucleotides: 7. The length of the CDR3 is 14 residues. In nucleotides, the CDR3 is TGTGCCACCCGGACAGGGGAGAACACAGATACGCAGTATTTT. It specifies CATRTGENTDTQYF.